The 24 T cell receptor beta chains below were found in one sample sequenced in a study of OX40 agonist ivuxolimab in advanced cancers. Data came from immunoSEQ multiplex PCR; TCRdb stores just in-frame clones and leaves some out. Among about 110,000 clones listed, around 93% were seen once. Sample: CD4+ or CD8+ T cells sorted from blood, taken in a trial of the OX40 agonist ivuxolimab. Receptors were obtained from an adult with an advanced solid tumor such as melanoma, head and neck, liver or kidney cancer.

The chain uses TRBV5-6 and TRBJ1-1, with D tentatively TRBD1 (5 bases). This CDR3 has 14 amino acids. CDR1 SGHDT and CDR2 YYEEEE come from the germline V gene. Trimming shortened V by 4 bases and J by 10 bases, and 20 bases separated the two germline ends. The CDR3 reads CASSEKGRNLIAFF. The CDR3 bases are TGTGCCAGCAGCGAGAAGGGACGGAATCTTATAGCTTTCTTT.

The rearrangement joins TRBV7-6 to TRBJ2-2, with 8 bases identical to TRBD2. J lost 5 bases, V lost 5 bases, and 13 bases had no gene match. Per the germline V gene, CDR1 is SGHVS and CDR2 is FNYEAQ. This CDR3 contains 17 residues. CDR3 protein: CASSPRGAGVRTGELFF. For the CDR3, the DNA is TGTGCCAGCAGCCCTCGTGGAGCGGGAGTAAGGACCGGGGAGCTGTTTTTT.

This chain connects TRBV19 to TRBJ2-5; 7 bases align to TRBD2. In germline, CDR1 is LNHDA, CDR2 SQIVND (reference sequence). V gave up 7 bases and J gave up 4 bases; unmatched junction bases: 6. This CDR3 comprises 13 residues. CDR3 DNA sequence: TGTGCCAGTAACATTGGCGGGGGAGAGACCCAGTACTTC. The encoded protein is CASNIGGGETQYF.

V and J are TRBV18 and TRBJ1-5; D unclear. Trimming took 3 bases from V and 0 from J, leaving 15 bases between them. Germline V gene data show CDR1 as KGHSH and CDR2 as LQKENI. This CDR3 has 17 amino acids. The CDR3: CASSPEGPSYSNQPQHF. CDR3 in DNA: TGTGCCAGCTCACCGGAAGGCCCCTCATATAGCAATCAGCCCCAGCATTTT.

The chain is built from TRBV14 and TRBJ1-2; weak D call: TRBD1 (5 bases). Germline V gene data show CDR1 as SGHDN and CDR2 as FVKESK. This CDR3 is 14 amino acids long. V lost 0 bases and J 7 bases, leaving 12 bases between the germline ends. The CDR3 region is CASSQDGGPSGYTF. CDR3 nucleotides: TGTGCCAGCAGCCAAGATGGGGGACCTAGTGGCTACACCTTC.

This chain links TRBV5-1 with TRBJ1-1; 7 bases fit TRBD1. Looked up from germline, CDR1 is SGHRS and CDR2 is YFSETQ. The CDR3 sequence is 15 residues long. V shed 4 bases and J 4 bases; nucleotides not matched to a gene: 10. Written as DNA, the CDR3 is TGCGCCAGCAGCCCAACGGCGACAGGGCGCACTGAAGCTTTCTTT. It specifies CASSPTATGRTEAFF.

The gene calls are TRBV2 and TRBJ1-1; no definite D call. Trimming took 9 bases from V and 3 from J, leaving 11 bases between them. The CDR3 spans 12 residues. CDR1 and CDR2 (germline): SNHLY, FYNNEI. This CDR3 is CASQLDYTEAFF. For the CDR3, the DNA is TGTGCCAGTCAGCTGGATTACACTGAAGCTTTCTTT.

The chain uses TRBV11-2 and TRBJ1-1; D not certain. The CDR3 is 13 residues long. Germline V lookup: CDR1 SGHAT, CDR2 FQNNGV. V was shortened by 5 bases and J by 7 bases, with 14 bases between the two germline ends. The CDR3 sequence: CASSTQVGGEAFF. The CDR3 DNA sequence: TGTGCCAGCAGCACTCAAGTCGGCGGTGAAGCTTTCTTT.

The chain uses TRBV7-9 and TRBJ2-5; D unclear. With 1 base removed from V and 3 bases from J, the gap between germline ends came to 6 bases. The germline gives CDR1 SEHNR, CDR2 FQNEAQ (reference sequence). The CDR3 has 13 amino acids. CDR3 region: CASSLGLKETQYF. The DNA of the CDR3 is TGTGCCAGCAGCTTAGGACTTAAAGAGACCCAGTACTTC.

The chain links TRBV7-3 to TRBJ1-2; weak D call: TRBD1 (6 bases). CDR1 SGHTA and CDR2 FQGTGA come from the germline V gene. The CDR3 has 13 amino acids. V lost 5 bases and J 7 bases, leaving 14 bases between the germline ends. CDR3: CASSDTGNAGYTF. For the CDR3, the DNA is TGTGCCAGCAGCGATACAGGGAACGCTGGCTACACCTTC.

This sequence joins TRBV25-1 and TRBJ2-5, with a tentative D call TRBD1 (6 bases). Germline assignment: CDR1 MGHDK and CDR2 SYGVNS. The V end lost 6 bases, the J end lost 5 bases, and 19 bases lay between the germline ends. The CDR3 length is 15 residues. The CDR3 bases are TGTGCCAGCAGCGCAACCCAGGGGTCCTGGGAGACCCAGTACTTC. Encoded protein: CASSATQGSWETQYF. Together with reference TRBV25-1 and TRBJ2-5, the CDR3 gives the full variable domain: EADIYQTPRYLVIGTGKKITLECSQTMGHDKMYWYQQDPGMELHLIHYSYGVNSTEKGDLSSESTVSRIRTEHFPLTLESARPSHTSQYLCASSATQGSWETQYFGPGTRLLVL.

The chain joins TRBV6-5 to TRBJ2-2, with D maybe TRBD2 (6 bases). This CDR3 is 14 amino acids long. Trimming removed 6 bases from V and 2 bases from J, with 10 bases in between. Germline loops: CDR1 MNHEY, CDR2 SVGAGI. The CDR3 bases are TGTGCCAGCAGGACCGGGGGAAACACCGGGGAGCTGTTTTTT. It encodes CASRTGGNTGELFF.

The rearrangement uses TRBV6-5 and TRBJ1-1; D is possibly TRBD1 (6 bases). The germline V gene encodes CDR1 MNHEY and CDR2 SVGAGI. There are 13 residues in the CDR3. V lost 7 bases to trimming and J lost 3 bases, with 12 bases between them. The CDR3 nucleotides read TGTGCCAGCAACAGGGAGGGGTACACTGAAGCTTTCTTT. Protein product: CASNREGYTEAFF.

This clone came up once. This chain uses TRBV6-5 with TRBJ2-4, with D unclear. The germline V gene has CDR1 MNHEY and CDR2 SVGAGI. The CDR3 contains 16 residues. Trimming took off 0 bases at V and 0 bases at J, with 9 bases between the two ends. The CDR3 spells CASSYSAEIAKNIQYF. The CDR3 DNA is TGTGCCAGCAGTTACTCGGCGGAAATAGCCAAAAACATTCAGTACTTC.

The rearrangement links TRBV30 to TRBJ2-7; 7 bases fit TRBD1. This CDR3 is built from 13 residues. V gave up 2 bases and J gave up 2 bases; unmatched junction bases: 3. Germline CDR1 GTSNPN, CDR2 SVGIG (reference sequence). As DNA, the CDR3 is TGTGCCTGGAGTAGAGACAGGGCCTACGAGCAGTACTTC. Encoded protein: CAWSRDRAYEQYF.

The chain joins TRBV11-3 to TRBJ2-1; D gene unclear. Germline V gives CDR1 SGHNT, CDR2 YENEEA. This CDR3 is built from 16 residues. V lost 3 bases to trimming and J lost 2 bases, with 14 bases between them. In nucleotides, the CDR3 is TGTGCCAGCAGCTTTTTGCCGAGTGTCGCCTACAATGAGCAGTTCTTC. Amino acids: CASSFLPSVAYNEQFF.

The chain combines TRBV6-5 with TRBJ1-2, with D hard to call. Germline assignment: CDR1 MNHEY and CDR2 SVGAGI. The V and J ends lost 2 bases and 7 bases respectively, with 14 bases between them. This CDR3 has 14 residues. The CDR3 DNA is TGTGCCAGCAGTTACGACGCCGATTTGGCTGGCTACACCTTC. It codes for CASSYDADLAGYTF.

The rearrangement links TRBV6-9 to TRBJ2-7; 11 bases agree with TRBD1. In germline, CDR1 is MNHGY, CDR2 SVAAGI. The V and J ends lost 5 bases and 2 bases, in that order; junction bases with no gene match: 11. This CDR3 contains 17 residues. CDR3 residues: CASSPGGTGGRTYEQYF. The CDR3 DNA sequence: TGTGCCAGCAGTCCCGGTGGGACAGGGGGTAGGACCTACGAGCAGTACTTC.

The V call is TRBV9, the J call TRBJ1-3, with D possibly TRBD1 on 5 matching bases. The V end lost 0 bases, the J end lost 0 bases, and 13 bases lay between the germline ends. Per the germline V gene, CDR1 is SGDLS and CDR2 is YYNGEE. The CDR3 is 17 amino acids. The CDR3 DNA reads TGTGCCAGCAGCGTAGAGGGGCAGGTTCACTCTGGAAACACCATATATTTT. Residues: CASSVEGQVHSGNTIYF.

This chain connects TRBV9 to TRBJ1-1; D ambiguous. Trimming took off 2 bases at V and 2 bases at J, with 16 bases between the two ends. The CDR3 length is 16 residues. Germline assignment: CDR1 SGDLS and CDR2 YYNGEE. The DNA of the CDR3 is TGTGCCAGCAGCGTTACACGAATGCCAACAAACACTGAAGCTTTCTTT. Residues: CASSVTRMPTNTEAFF. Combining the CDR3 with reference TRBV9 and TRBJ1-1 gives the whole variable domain DSGVTQTPKHLITATGQRVTLRCSPRSGDLSVYWYQQSLDQGLQFLIQYYNGEERAKGNILERFSAQQFPDLHSELNLSSLELGDSALYFCASSVTRMPTNTEAFFGQGTRLTVV.

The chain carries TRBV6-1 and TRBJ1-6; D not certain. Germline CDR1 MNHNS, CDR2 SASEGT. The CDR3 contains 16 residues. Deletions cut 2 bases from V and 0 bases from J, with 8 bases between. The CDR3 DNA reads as TGTGCCAGCAGTGAACCGCTGAGCTCCTATAATTCACCCCTCCACTTT. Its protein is CASSEPLSSYNSPLHF.

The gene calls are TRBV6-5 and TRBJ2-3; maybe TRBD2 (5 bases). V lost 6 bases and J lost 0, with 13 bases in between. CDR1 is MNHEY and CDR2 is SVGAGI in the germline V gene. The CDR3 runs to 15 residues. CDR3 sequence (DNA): TGTGCCAGCAGCCCGAAATGGACTAGCACAGATACGCAGTATTTT. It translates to CASSPKWTSTDTQYF.

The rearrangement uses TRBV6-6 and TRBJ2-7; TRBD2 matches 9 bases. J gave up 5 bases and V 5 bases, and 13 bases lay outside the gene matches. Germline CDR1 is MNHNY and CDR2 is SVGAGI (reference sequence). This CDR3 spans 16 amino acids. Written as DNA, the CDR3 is TGTGCCAGCAGTCTTGCCGTTCTAGCGGGACACGACGAGCAGTACTTC. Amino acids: CASSLAVLAGHDEQYF.

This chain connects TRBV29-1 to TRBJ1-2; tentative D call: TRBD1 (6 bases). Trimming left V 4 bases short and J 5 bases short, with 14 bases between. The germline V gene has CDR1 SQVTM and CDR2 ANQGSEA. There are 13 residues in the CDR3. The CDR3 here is CSVVGAGVYGYTF. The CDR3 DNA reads TGCAGCGTTGTGGGGGCGGGGGTTTATGGCTACACCTTC.